These T cell receptor beta chains were read from a single sample in a study of cytomegalovirus exposure and HLA in healthy donors. TCRdb keeps only in-frame clones here, not all; method: immunoSEQ multiplex PCR. The sample includes roughly 120,000 clones, less than 20% of them seen just once. Sequencing was carried out using PBMCs. Receptor source: a woman younger than 30 in good health and CMV-seronegative. The CDR3 runs from the conserved cysteine through the conserved F or W. D genes are given only for firm matches. Clone size is not always given. Where it is, it says once, few, many or a class for expanded clones.

d_gene: NA
abundance: few
v_gene: TRBV10-3
j_gene: TRBJ2-5
CDR3nt: TGTGCCATCAGTGCTACTAGGCGGGAGACCCAGTACTTC
CDR3aa: CAISATRRETQYF

d_gene: NA
abundance: NA
v_gene: TRBV28
j_gene: TRBJ2-7
CDR3nt: TGTGCCAGCAGCCGCCCCGCGGCCCGGGACGAGCAGTACTTC
CDR3aa: CASSRPAARDEQYF

d_gene: NA
abundance: few
v_gene: TRBV19
j_gene: TRBJ1-1
CDR3nt: TGTGCCAGTAGTCTCCAGGGGACCTCCAACACTGAAGCTTTCTTT
CDR3aa: CASSLQGTSNTEAFF

d_gene: NA
abundance: few
v_gene: TRBV6-5
j_gene: TRBJ2-7
CDR3nt: TGTGCCAGCAGTTACTCGGGCTTTTACGAGCAGTACTTC
CDR3aa: CASSYSGFYEQYF

d_gene: NA
abundance: medium-sized
v_gene: TRBV19
j_gene: TRBJ2-2
CDR3nt: TGTGCCAGTAGTATAGGGCAGGGGACCGGGGAGCTGTTTTTT
CDR3aa: CASSIGQGTGELFF

d_gene: TRBD1
abundance: NA
v_gene: TRBV5-1
j_gene: TRBJ2-3
CDR3nt: TGCGCCAGCAGCGGGGGACAGGGGGGCGCAGATACGCAGTATTTT
CDR3aa: CASSGGQGGADTQYF

d_gene: TRBD2
abundance: NA
v_gene: TRBV7-6
j_gene: TRBJ2-1
CDR3nt: TGTGCCAGCAGCTTAGCCCGGACTAGAGTCGGTAGTGAGCAGTTCTTC
CDR3aa: CASSLARTRVGSEQFF

d_gene: NA
abundance: NA
v_gene: TRBV6-6
j_gene: TRBJ1-1
CDR3nt: TGTGCCAGCAGTTACCCCCTGACAGGCTTGAACACTGAAGCTTTCTTT
CDR3aa: CASSYPLTGLNTEAFF

d_gene: TRBD2
abundance: many
v_gene: TRBV4-2
j_gene: TRBJ2-3
CDR3nt: TGTGCCAGCAGCCAAGGCACTAGCGGGGGGGCAGATACGCAGTATTTT
CDR3aa: CASSQGTSGGADTQYF

d_gene: TRBD2
abundance: NA
v_gene: TRBV10-3
j_gene: TRBJ2-4
CDR3nt: TGTGCCATCAGTGAACCTAGCGGGGCCTATCAGTACTTC
CDR3aa: CAISEPSGAYQYF

d_gene: NA
abundance: NA
v_gene: TRBV7-3
j_gene: TRBJ2-3
CDR3nt: TGTGCCAGCAGCCCCCCCGGGGTAGATACGCAGTATTTT
CDR3aa: CASSPPGVDTQYF

d_gene: NA
abundance: few
v_gene: TRBV5-1
j_gene: TRBJ2-5
CDR3nt: TGCGCCAGCAGCTTGAACAGCGGCTACCAAGAGACCCAGTACTTC
CDR3aa: CASSLNSGYQETQYF

d_gene: TRBD1
abundance: NA
v_gene: TRBV19
j_gene: TRBJ1-1
CDR3nt: TGTGCCAGTAGTAGGACAGGGGCTGAAGCTTTCTTT
CDR3aa: CASSRTGAEAFF

d_gene: TRBD1
abundance: NA
v_gene: TRBV10-1
j_gene: TRBJ1-5
CDR3nt: TGCGCCAGCATAAGGGGGCCAGGGGGACAGCCCCAGCATTTT
CDR3aa: CASIRGPGGQPQHF

d_gene: NA
abundance: NA
v_gene: TRBV5-4
j_gene: TRBJ1-6
CDR3nt: TGTGCCAGCAGCTTGGGGGGGCCTGGGAAATATAATTCACCCCTCCACTTT
CDR3aa: CASSLGGPGKYNSPLHF

d_gene: TRBD2
abundance: NA
v_gene: TRBV28
j_gene: TRBJ2-7
CDR3nt: TGTGCCAGCACCTTAGGGGCTAGCGGGATGCCAGAGCAGTACTTC
CDR3aa: CASTLGASGMPEQYF

d_gene: TRBD1
abundance: few
v_gene: TRBV28
j_gene: TRBJ2-5
CDR3nt: TGTGCCAGCAGTTGGGACAGGGAACTTTACCAAGAGACCCAGTACTTC
CDR3aa: CASSWDRELYQETQYF

d_gene: NA
abundance: NA
v_gene: TRBV25-1
j_gene: TRBJ2-7
CDR3nt: TGTGCCAGCAGTGATACCCAAGGTGGGAGCGACCCCTACGAGCAGTACTTC
CDR3aa: CASSDTQGGSDPYEQYF

d_gene: TRBD1
abundance: few
v_gene: TRBV11-2
j_gene: TRBJ1-3
CDR3nt: TGTGCCAGCAGCCCGGGGACAGCAGGAAACACCATATATTTT
CDR3aa: CASSPGTAGNTIYF

d_gene: TRBD1
abundance: few
v_gene: TRBV5-1
j_gene: TRBJ2-6
CDR3nt: TGCGCCAGCAGCTTGGGCGGGACAGGGGCCGGGGCCAACGTCCTGACTTTC
CDR3aa: CASSLGGTGAGANVLTF

d_gene: TRBD2
abundance: many
v_gene: TRBV28
j_gene: TRBJ2-7
CDR3nt: TGTGCCAGCAGTCCCCAGGCTAGCGGGAATACCTACGAGCAGTACTTC
CDR3aa: CASSPQASGNTYEQYF

d_gene: TRBD2
abundance: few
v_gene: TRBV9
j_gene: TRBJ2-6
CDR3nt: TGTGCCAGCAGCGGGACTAGAAGCTCTGGGGCCAACGTCCTGACTTTC
CDR3aa: CASSGTRSSGANVLTF

d_gene: NA
abundance: NA
v_gene: TRBV30
j_gene: TRBJ1-1
CDR3nt: TGTGCCTGGAGGCAACTAGGGTACACTGAAGCTTTCTTT
CDR3aa: CAWRQLGYTEAFF

d_gene: TRBD1
abundance: few
v_gene: TRBV18
j_gene: TRBJ1-6
CDR3nt: TGTGCCAGCTCAAGAACAGGGGCTGGGAATTCACCCCTCCACTTT
CDR3aa: CASSRTGAGNSPLHF

d_gene: NA
abundance: NA
v_gene: TRBV10-3
j_gene: TRBJ2-6
CDR3nt: TGTGCCATCAGTGAGGAAATAGCAACTGGGGCCAACGTCCTGACTTTC
CDR3aa: CAISEEIATGANVLTF

d_gene: NA
abundance: NA
v_gene: TRBV4-3
j_gene: TRBJ2-7
CDR3nt: TGCGCCAGCAGCCGGGAGGTCTCCTACGAGCAGTACTTC
CDR3aa: CASSREVSYEQYF

d_gene: NA
abundance: few
v_gene: TRBV10-3
j_gene: TRBJ1-2
CDR3nt: TGTGCCATCAGTGAGTCGTCGGGTCGGGATGGCTACACCTTC
CDR3aa: CAISESSGRDGYTF

d_gene: NA
abundance: NA
v_gene: TRBV2
j_gene: TRBJ2-1
CDR3nt: TGTGCCAGCACCGGGATCCAATACAATGAGCAGTTCTTC
CDR3aa: CASTGIQYNEQFF

d_gene: NA
abundance: few
v_gene: TRBV23-1
j_gene: TRBJ1-2
CDR3nt: TGCGCCAGCACCCAACATCGGGAAGGAAACTATGGCTACACCTTC
CDR3aa: CASTQHREGNYGYTF

d_gene: NA
abundance: few
v_gene: TRBV6-5
j_gene: TRBJ1-2
CDR3nt: TGTGCCAGCAGGGATACGACGGAGGGCTACACCTTC
CDR3aa: CASRDTTEGYTF

d_gene: NA
abundance: NA
v_gene: TRBV6-4
j_gene: TRBJ2-6
CDR3nt: TGTGCCAGCAGGGAGTGGGGGGTAGGAGGGGCCAACGTCCTGACTTTC
CDR3aa: CASREWGVGGANVLTF

d_gene: NA
abundance: NA
v_gene: TRBV29-1
j_gene: TRBJ1-4
CDR3nt: TGCAGCGTTGCCAGGGGTAATAATGAAAAACTGTTTTTT
CDR3aa: CSVARGNNEKLFF

d_gene: NA
abundance: NA
v_gene: TRBV9
j_gene: TRBJ1-5
CDR3nt: TGTGCCAGCAGCGTAGATCCGGCAGGCGCTCAGCCCCAGCATTTT
CDR3aa: CASSVDPAGAQPQHF

d_gene: TRBD2
abundance: NA
v_gene: TRBV5-1
j_gene: TRBJ2-1
CDR3nt: TGCGCCAGCAGCCTGGCAGCGGGAGGAGGCGATGAGCAGTTCTTC
CDR3aa: CASSLAAGGGDEQFF

d_gene: NA
abundance: NA
v_gene: TRBV5-1
j_gene: TRBJ1-1
CDR3nt: TGCGCCAGCAGCCCCCCTGACTCGAACACTGAAGCTTTCTTT
CDR3aa: CASSPPDSNTEAFF

d_gene: TRBD1
abundance: few
v_gene: TRBV19
j_gene: TRBJ2-3
CDR3nt: TGTGCCAGTAGTAAGTTGGACAGGGGATTCACAGATACGCAGTATTTT
CDR3aa: CASSKLDRGFTDTQYF

d_gene: TRBD1
abundance: NA
v_gene: TRBV5-6
j_gene: TRBJ1-6
CDR3nt: TGTGCCAGCAGCTTGGCACAGGGGGAAAATTCACCCCTCCCCTTT
CDR3aa: CASSLAQGENSPLPF

d_gene: NA
abundance: NA
v_gene: TRBV28
j_gene: TRBJ2-3
CDR3nt: TGTGCCAGCAGTTTACGGAGAATGGGCACAGATACGCAGTATTTT
CDR3aa: CASSLRRMGTDTQYF

d_gene: NA
abundance: few
v_gene: TRBV29-1
j_gene: TRBJ2-5
CDR3nt: TGCAGCGTTAGGGGGTTGAACCAAGAGACCCAGTACTTC
CDR3aa: CSVRGLNQETQYF

d_gene: TRBD1
abundance: NA
v_gene: TRBV6-5
j_gene: TRBJ2-7
CDR3nt: TGTGCCAGCAGTTACTCGCAAACAGGGGACTACGAGCAGTACTTC
CDR3aa: CASSYSQTGDYEQYF

d_gene: NA
abundance: NA
v_gene: TRBV9
j_gene: TRBJ1-3
CDR3nt: TGTGCCAGCAGCGTAGCTGGGACACACTCTGGAAACACCATATATTTT
CDR3aa: CASSVAGTHSGNTIYF

d_gene: NA
abundance: NA
v_gene: TRBV28
j_gene: TRBJ1-3
CDR3nt: TGTGCCAGCAGTTTCGAGGACTACTCTGGAAACACCATATATTTT
CDR3aa: CASSFEDYSGNTIYF

d_gene: TRBD2
abundance: NA
v_gene: TRBV9
j_gene: TRBJ2-1
CDR3nt: TGTGCCAGCAGCGTTAGCGGGAGGGCCGGTGAGCAGTTCTTC
CDR3aa: CASSVSGRAGEQFF

d_gene: TRBD2
abundance: NA
v_gene: TRBV30
j_gene: TRBJ2-1
CDR3nt: TGTGCCTGGAGTGCGCGGACTAGCGGGCGCTCCTACAATGAGCAGTTCTTC
CDR3aa: CAWSARTSGRSYNEQFF

d_gene: TRBD2
abundance: few
v_gene: TRBV2
j_gene: TRBJ2-3
CDR3nt: TGTGCCAGCAGCCCCGGGACTAGCGGGGGCACAGATACGCAGTATTTT
CDR3aa: CASSPGTSGGTDTQYF

d_gene: NA
abundance: NA
v_gene: TRBV19
j_gene: TRBJ2-3
CDR3nt: TGTGCCAGTAGTATATCAGGGCTCACAGATACGCAGTATTTT
CDR3aa: CASSISGLTDTQYF

d_gene: NA
abundance: few
v_gene: TRBV7-2
j_gene: TRBJ2-5
CDR3nt: TGTGCCAGCAGCGCCAGTGCCGGGTACCAAGAGACCCAGTACTTC
CDR3aa: CASSASAGYQETQYF

d_gene: TRBD2
abundance: NA
v_gene: TRBV27
j_gene: TRBJ2-7
CDR3nt: TGTGCCAGCAGTCCCGGTGGCGGGGGGGGTTCTACGAAGCAGTACTTC
CDR3aa: CASSPGGGGGSTKQYF

d_gene: TRBD1
abundance: NA
v_gene: TRBV5-6
j_gene: TRBJ2-2
CDR3nt: TGTGCCAGCAGCTGGGACAGACCGAACACCGGGGAGCTGTTTTTT
CDR3aa: CASSWDRPNTGELFF

d_gene: TRBD1
abundance: NA
v_gene: TRBV29-1
j_gene: TRBJ2-4
CDR3nt: TGCAGCGTTGAAGAGGAGGACCGGGACAGGGGGCTTCGGGTTCAGTACTTC
CDR3aa: CSVEEEDRDRGLRVQYF

d_gene: TRBD2
abundance: NA
v_gene: TRBV7-3
j_gene: TRBJ2-1
CDR3nt: TGTGCCAGCAGCCCGGGGGGAAACAATGAGCAGTTCTTC
CDR3aa: CASSPGGNNEQFF

d_gene: TRBD1
abundance: NA
v_gene: TRBV19
j_gene: TRBJ1-1
CDR3nt: TGTGCCAGTAGTGTCGGCGGGGACAGGGGGAACACTGAAGCTTTCTTT
CDR3aa: CASSVGGDRGNTEAFF

d_gene: NA
abundance: few
v_gene: TRBV9
j_gene: TRBJ2-7
CDR3nt: TGTGCCAGCAGCGTCGGCAAGAGGAATATTTTCTACGAGCAGTACTTC
CDR3aa: CASSVGKRNIFYEQYF

d_gene: NA
abundance: few
v_gene: TRBV19
j_gene: TRBJ1-5
CDR3nt: TGTGCCAGTAGTATAGGGCGAGGAGCCGGGCCCCAGCATTTT
CDR3aa: CASSIGRGAGPQHF

d_gene: NA
abundance: NA
v_gene: TRBV30
j_gene: TRBJ1-2
CDR3nt: TGTGCCTGGAGGCGCGGAGGAGTCGGCTACACCTTC
CDR3aa: CAWRRGGVGYTF

d_gene: TRBD2
abundance: NA
v_gene: TRBV5-1
j_gene: TRBJ2-7
CDR3nt: TGCGCCAGCAGCTTGGAAGGACTAGAGAACTACGAGCAGTACTTC
CDR3aa: CASSLEGLENYEQYF

d_gene: TRBD1
abundance: NA
v_gene: TRBV6-1
j_gene: TRBJ2-7
CDR3nt: TGTGCCACTGGCAGGGGGAACTACGAGCAGTACTTC
CDR3aa: CATGRGNYEQYF

d_gene: TRBD1
abundance: few
v_gene: TRBV7-2
j_gene: TRBJ2-2
CDR3nt: TGTGCCAGCAGCTTACAGGGACAGGCCAACACCGGGGAGCTGTTTTTT
CDR3aa: CASSLQGQANTGELFF

d_gene: NA
abundance: few
v_gene: TRBV7-9
j_gene: TRBJ1-1
CDR3nt: TGTGCCAGCAGCTTATCCACCCCCAGTTTGGGGGCGGACACTGAAGCTTTCTTT
CDR3aa: CASSLSTPSLGADTEAFF